These 22 T cell receptor beta chains were all obtained from the same sample, sequenced in a study of type 1 regulatory T cells. TCRdb reanalysed the reads using MiXCR and keeps one entry per CDR3 protein. Of about 69,000 distinct CDR3 sequences listed, around 21% are singletons. Antigens for these TCRs are unknown. Overall study results and limits: Tr1 cells had a more restricted TCR repertoire than non-Tr1 cells.

The sequencing sample was made of cultured type 1 regulatory T (Tr1) cells, either the whole culture or a sorted fraction (not recorded which). The receptors were sampled from a human donor in good health.

The chain couples TRBV2 to TRBJ1-5, with 9 bases fitting TRBD1. The CDR3 length is 15 residues. The J segment lost 9 bases and the V segment lost 6 bases, leaving 12 bases of the junction unmatched. CDR1 is SNHLY and CDR2 is FYNNEI in the germline V gene. CDR3 in amino acids: CASRHDRGSFAPQHF. CDR3 in DNA: TGTGCCAGCAGGCACGACAGGGGGTCCTTCGCGCCCCAGCATTTT.

This clonotype was detected only a few times. The chain is built from TRBV28 and TRBJ2-5, with D perhaps assigned TRBD1 or TRBD2 (6 bases each). CDR1 is MDHEN, CDR2 SYDVKM, per germline. Trimming removed 10 bases from V and 7 bases from J, with 16 bases in between. The CDR3 runs 12 residues. The CDR3 is CATRDSRGTQYF. The CDR3 coding sequence is TGTGCCACCCGGGACTCCAGGGGGACCCAGTACTTC.

This clonotype was counted only a few times. V usage is TRBV6-6 and J usage is TRBJ2-5; D gene unclear. Germline values: CDR1 MNHNY, CDR2 SVGAGI (reference sequence). Deletions cut 7 bases from V and 5 bases from J, with 20 bases between. This CDR3 spans 15 amino acids. CDR3 DNA sequence: TGTGCCAGCATTCAGAACCCCGGAGCTGGGGAGACCCAGTACTTC. This gives the protein CASIQNPGAGETQYF.

The chain links TRBV5-1 to TRBJ1-1; D uncertain. CDR3 size: 14 residues. Trimming cost V 2 bases and J 1 base, with 9 bases left between them. The V gene's germline CDR1 is SGHRS and CDR2 YFSETQ. In nucleotides, the CDR3 is TGCGCCAGCAGCTTCAAAGGGCAGAACACTGAAGCTTTCTTT. This codes for CASSFKGQNTEAFF.

The rearrangement joins TRBV7-3 to TRBJ2-3; no clear D gene. Looked up from germline, CDR1 is SGHTA and CDR2 is FQGTGA. CDR3 length equals 13 residues. V was cut by 5 bases and J by 2 bases, with 8 bases left in between. CDR3 nucleotides: TGTGCCAGCAGCCCCTCCCCCACAGATACGCAGTATTTT. This codes for CASSPSPTDTQYF.

The sample holds a few counts of this clonotype. A read error may account for a junction end that differs from germline. The V and J genes are TRBV13 and TRBJ2-7; a weak D match, TRBD2 (6 bases). The CDR3 spans 11 residues. Germline V CDR1 and CDR2: PRHDT, FYEKMQ (reference sequence). The CDR3 here is CASSSRDSPSF. The CDR3 bases are TGTGCCAGCAGCTCTAGGGACTCGCCTTCCTTC.

The chain recombines TRBV5-6 with TRBJ2-5; D gene uncertain. V was trimmed by 0 bases and J by 3 bases, leaving 6 bases between them. Per the germline V gene, CDR1 is SGHDT and CDR2 is YYEEEE. The length of the CDR3 is 13 residues. The CDR3 here is CASSLAVKETQYF. The CDR3 DNA sequence: TGTGCCAGCAGCTTGGCAGTGAAAGAGACCCAGTACTTC. Full variable domain (rest looked up from reference TRBV5-6 and TRBJ2-5): DAGVTQSPTHLIKTRGQQVTLRCSPKSGHDTVSWYQQALGQGPQFIFQYYEEEERQRGNFPDRFSGHQFPNYSSELNVNALLLGDSALYLCASSLAVKETQYFGPGTRLLVL.

The chain recombines TRBV7-2 with TRBJ2-5; D not resolved. Trimming took 5 bases from V and 5 from J, leaving 9 bases between them. Germline values: CDR1 SGHTA, CDR2 FQGNSA. The CDR3 is 12 amino acids. In DNA form, the CDR3 reads TGTGCCAGCAGCCCCTCGCTGGAGACCCAGTACTTC. It encodes CASSPSLETQYF.

V usage is TRBV10-3 and J usage is TRBJ2-7; 13 nucleotides line up with TRBD2. The CDR3 consists of 14 residues. Germline lookup yields CDR1 ENHRY and CDR2 SYGVKD. Trimming took 4 bases from V and 6 from J; bases not matched to a gene: 3. CDR3 sequence reads: CAISGTSGSGEQYF. For the CDR3, the DNA is TGTGCCATCAGTGGGACTAGCGGGAGTGGCGAGCAGTACTTC.

Concerning this clonotype: A read error may account for a junction end that differs from germline. V is TRBV18 and J is TRBJ2-7; 7 nucleotides align to TRBD2. Germline CDR1 and CDR2: KGHSH and LQKENI. This CDR3 region has 15 residues. The CDR3 bases are TGTGCCTGCTCACCACCCATGCCGCGGGAGAACGAGCAGTACTTC. Protein product: CACSPPMPRENEQYF.

This chain uses TRBV7-8 with TRBJ2-7, with 13 bases aligning to TRBD2. V was clipped by 2 bases and J by 3 bases; unmatched bases: 4. The germline gives CDR1 SGHVS, CDR2 FQNEAQ. There are 16 residues in the CDR3. CDR3 residues: CASSLSRTSGSYEQYF. CDR3 DNA sequence: TGTGCCAGCAGCTTATCCCGGACTAGCGGGAGCTACGAGCAGTACTTC.

V is TRBV20-1 and J is TRBJ2-1; TRBD2 agrees at 13 bases. J gave up 9 bases and V 0 bases, and 2 bases lay outside the gene matches. The CDR3 consists of 14 residues. Germline V gene lookup returns CDR1 DFQATT and CDR2 SNEGSKA (reference sequence). CDR3 loop: CSAREGTSGIEQFF. DNA of the CDR3: TGCAGTGCTAGAGAAGGGACTAGCGGGATTGAGCAGTTCTTC.

The V and J genes are TRBV9 and TRBJ2-1; 9 nucleotides align to TRBD2. The CDR3 totals 15 residues. The germline V gene has CDR1 SGDLS and CDR2 YYNGEE. Losses at the gene ends were 0 bases for V and 7 bases for J; bases not matched to a gene: 5. CDR3 sequence reads: CASSVGTSGYNEQFF. In DNA form, the CDR3 reads TGTGCCAGCAGCGTAGGCACTAGCGGGTATAATGAGCAGTTCTTC.

CDR3 bases: TGTGCCAGCAGTTTCCATACTAATTCACCCCTCCACTTT. Its protein product is CASSFHTNSPLHF. This chain connects TRBV28 to TRBJ1-6, with D unresolved. Germline V CDR1 and CDR2: MDHEN, SYDVKM. The CDR3 runs to 13 residues. V gave up 3 bases and J gave up 6 bases, with 6 bases separating them.

This clonotype showed up just a few times. The junction differs from germline at one of its ends, possibly a read error. The genes are TRBV6-1 and TRBJ2-3, with 11 bases matching TRBD1. This CDR3 region has 16 residues. CDR1 and CDR2 (germline): MNHNS, SASEGT. The CDR3 sequence: CASSHRTGGGSDAQYF. CDR3 DNA sequence: TGTGCCAGCAGCCACAGGACAGGGGGCGGTTCAGATGCGCAGTATTTT.

This clonotype has only a few counts. The gene calls are TRBV10-2 and TRBJ2-1, with a weak D call TRBD2 (7 bases). The V gene lost 5 bases and the J gene lost 7 bases, with 15 bases spanning the gap. The V gene's germline CDR1 is WSHSY and CDR2 SAAADI. The CDR3 runs 14 residues. The CDR3 DNA sequence: TGCGCCAGCAGTACTGGGGGGGCCGGTAATGAGCAGTTCTTC. Its protein is CASSTGGAGNEQFF.

This clonotype was found a few times. V gene TRBV7-2 combines with J gene TRBJ2-5; the match to TRBD1 covers 9 bases. The germline CDR1 and CDR2 sequences are SGHTA and FQGNSA. The V and J ends lost 6 bases and 4 bases, in that order; junction bases with no gene match: 9. This CDR3 contains 15 residues. The CDR3 protein is CASRQQGALIETQYF. CDR3 in DNA: TGTGCCAGCAGACAACAGGGGGCCCTGATAGAGACCCAGTACTTC.

This chain joins TRBV6-1 and TRBJ1-1; 8 bases map to TRBD1. Trimming removed 6 bases from V and 4 bases from J; junction bases left unmatched: 7. The CDR3 totals 14 residues. Germline CDR1 reads MNHNS; CDR2 reads SASEGT. Written as DNA, the CDR3 is TGTGCCAGCAGCGGACAGGGTGGCGGCACTGAAGCTTTCTTT. Translating it yields CASSGQGGGTEAFF.

The V call is TRBV5-1, the J call TRBJ2-1, with TRBD1 matching over 8 bases. The CDR3 covers 15 residues. Germline V gene sequence: CDR1 SGHRS, CDR2 YFSETQ. Unmatched junction bases numbered 4, after V lost 4 bases and J lost 1 base. The CDR3 here is CASSVGQGSYNEQFF. CDR3 bases: TGCGCCAGCAGCGTCGGACAGGGTTCCTACAATGAGCAGTTCTTC.

The V call is TRBV5-1, the J call TRBJ2-7; D might be TRBD1 (5 bases). The V and J ends lost 4 bases and 1 base respectively, with 15 bases between them. There are 15 residues in the CDR3. The V gene's germline CDR1 is SGHRS and CDR2 YFSETQ. The CDR3 bases are TGCGCCAGCAGCCCCTTAGGGGCCTCGTCCTACGAGCAGTACTTC. Its translation: CASSPLGASSYEQYF. The whole variable domain, remainder taken from reference TRBV5-1 and TRBJ2-7, is KAGVTQTPRYLIKTRGQQVTLSCSPISGHRSVSWYQQTPGQGLQFLFEYFSETQRNKGNFPGRFSGRQFSNSRSEMNVSTLELGDSALYLCASSPLGASSYEQYFGPGTRLTVT.

V and J are TRBV15 and TRBJ1-5; no definite D call. Germline CDR1 is LNHNV and CDR2 is YYDKDF (reference sequence). The CDR3 totals 17 residues. Deletions cut 4 bases from V and 0 bases from J, with 16 bases between. DNA for the CDR3: TGTGCCACCAGCACGCGGACGTTAGGGTATAGCAATCAGCCCCAGCATTTT. It yields the protein CATSTRTLGYSNQPQHF.

The sample holds a few counts of this clonotype. The chain employs TRBV6-5 and TRBJ2-1; weak D call: TRBD2 (6 bases). The CDR3 sequence is 17 residues long. In germline, CDR1 is MNHEY, CDR2 SVGAGI. Trimming stripped 0 bases from V and 4 bases from J, with 16 bases between. In nucleotides, the CDR3 is TGTGCCAGCAGTTACTCGTGGGTGGGACTTTCGTACAATGAGCAGTTCTTC. Translating gives CASSYSWVGLSYNEQFF.